Shown below are 25 T cell receptor beta chains from a single sample sequenced in a study of T cells in Graves' hyperthyroidism and ophthalmopathy. The source material, RNA transcripts, was used to amplify TCR beta CDR3 regions. The HTBI primer set served for first-round RT-PCR of the TCR CDR3. TCRdb re-called the multiplex PCR reads through MiXCR, storing one row per CDR3 protein. The profile shows roughly 720,000 distinct CDR3 sequences, approximately 15% of them singletons. Input material: blood. These receptors originate from a man aged 50 to 60 with Graves' hyperthyroidism.

There are many counts of this clonotype. The chain links TRBV7-3 to TRBJ1-1; 9 nucleotides line up with TRBD1. The CDR3 has 14 amino acids. The J segment lost 7 bases and the V segment lost 4 bases, leaving 7 bases of the junction unmatched. The germline V gene has CDR1 SGHTA and CDR2 FQGTGA. The CDR3, as DNA: TGTGCCAGCAGCTCAGGACAGGGGAGCCTTGAAGCTTTCTTT. This encodes CASSSGQGSLEAFF.

The chain is built from TRBV4-1 and TRBJ1-6; 7 bases are a match to TRBD1. CDR1 and CDR2 from the germline V gene are MGHRA and YSYEKL. The CDR3 length is 15 residues. V shed 6 bases, J shed 9 bases, and the junction held 11 bases outside the gene matches. This chain's CDR3 is CASRIQTGKGSPLHF. The DNA of the CDR3 is TGCGCCAGCAGGATTCAGACAGGGAAGGGTTCACCCCTCCACTTT.

The rearrangement links TRBV18 to TRBJ2-2; D possibly matches TRBD1 or TRBD2 (5 bases each). Looked up from germline, CDR1 is KGHSH and CDR2 is LQKENI. V was pared by 2 bases and J by 4 bases, with 17 bases between. CDR3 length: 17 amino acids. This CDR3 reads CASSPGDRGSVTGELFF. Written as DNA, the CDR3 is TGTGCCAGCTCACCAGGGGACCGAGGATCAGTCACCGGGGAGCTGTTTTTT.

The V and J genes are TRBV30 and TRBJ2-1, with D possibly matching TRBD2 (7 bases). CDR1 and CDR2 (germline): GTSNPN, SVGIG (reference sequence). V was trimmed by 1 base and J by 1 base, leaving 14 bases between them. The CDR3 extends over 16 amino acids. The CDR3 reads CAWSGEGDPSYNEQFF. In DNA, the CDR3 is TGTGCCTGGAGTGGGGAGGGGGACCCTTCCTACAATGAGCAGTTCTTC.

This clonotype was seen repeatedly, ten times or more. The chain has TRBV5-1 and TRBJ2-2; TRBD1 or TRBD2 may be the D gene (5 bases each). V dropped 5 bases and J dropped 5 bases, with 16 bases sitting between them. Germline lookup yields CDR1 SGHRS and CDR2 YFSETQ. CDR3 length: 15 amino acids. DNA of the CDR3: TGCGCCAGCAGTTTCGACGGGGACGAGACCGGGGAGCTGTTTTTT. This encodes CASSFDGDETGELFF. Full variable domain (remainder filled in from reference TRBV5-1 and TRBJ2-2): KAGVTQTPRYLIKTRGQQVTLSCSPISGHRSVSWYQQTPGQGLQFLFEYFSETQRNKGNFPGRFSGRQFSNSRSEMNVSTLELGDSALYLCASSFDGDETGELFFGEGSRLTVL.

This clonotype was picked up a small number of times. CDR3 in DNA: TGTGCCAGCAGCGAACTACAGAGCTCTGGAAACACCATATATTTT. Protein sequence: CASSELQSSGNTIYF. The rearrangement uses TRBV5-6 and TRBJ1-3; D is unclear. Per the germline V gene, CDR1 is SGHDT and CDR2 is YYEEEE. V gave up 4 bases and J gave up 0 bases, with 11 bases separating them. This CDR3 spans 15 amino acids.

This clonotype was observed many times. The V gene is TRBV11-2, the J gene TRBJ2-1; D is ambiguous. Trimming shortened V by 6 bases and J by 3 bases, and 12 bases separated the two germline ends. The V gene's germline CDR1 is SGHAT and CDR2 FQNNGV. The CDR3 contains 14 residues. The CDR3 loop is CASRRGPNYNEQFF. Here the CDR3 DNA reads TGTGCCAGCAGGCGCGGTCCGAACTACAATGAGCAGTTCTTC.

This chain joins TRBV18 and TRBJ1-5, with D tentatively TRBD1 (6 bases). Germline V gene sequence: CDR1 KGHSH, CDR2 LQKENI. The CDR3 runs 14 residues. The germline V and J ends were trimmed by 3 bases and 8 bases, with 14 bases remaining between them. The CDR3 DNA follows: TGTGCCAGCTCACCTAACAGGGAAATTAAGCCCCAGCATTTT. It translates to CASSPNREIKPQHF.

The chain is built from TRBV18 and TRBJ1-5; D is perhaps TRBD1 (5 bases). V lost 4 bases, J lost 4 bases, and 11 bases lay in between. The CDR3 loop spans 14 amino acids. Germline V CDR1 and CDR2: KGHSH, LQKENI. This CDR3 reads CASSRRGPNQPQHF. CDR3 sequence (DNA): TGTGCCAGCTCACGAAGGGGCCCAAATCAGCCCCAGCATTTT.

This clonotype was counted once. Written as DNA, the CDR3 is TGTGCCACCAGCAGAGGGTCGGGGACTAGTGCCAATGAGCAGTTCTTC. Translating it yields CATSRGSGTSANEQFF. The V call is TRBV15, the J call TRBJ2-1, with 8 bases matching TRBD2. Trimming cost V 1 base and J 6 bases; bases outside gene matches: 8. In germline, CDR1 is LNHNV, CDR2 YYDKDF (reference sequence). CDR3 length: 16 residues.

Only a few counts were recorded for this clonotype. The CDR3 protein is CASSLGLAGPHTGELFF. As DNA, the CDR3 is TGCGCCAGCAGCTTGGGACTAGCAGGGCCCCACACCGGGGAGCTGTTTTTT. The V gene is TRBV5-1, the J gene TRBJ2-2, with TRBD2 identical over 7 bases. V lost 0 bases, J lost 3 bases, and 8 bases stayed unmatched. The germline V gene encodes CDR1 SGHRS and CDR2 YFSETQ. The CDR3 is 17 residues long.

This clonotype was recorded at least ten times. The chain couples TRBV28 to TRBJ2-1; TRBD1 aligns across 9 bases. The V gene's germline CDR1 is MDHEN and CDR2 SYDVKM. J was trimmed by 6 bases and V by 7 bases; bases with no gene match: 7. The CDR3 spans 14 residues. The CDR3 DNA reads TGTGCCAGCATCACAGGGGGCGCGCGCAATGAGCAGTTCTTC. Encoded protein: CASITGGARNEQFF.

This clonotype was recorded at least ten times. V usage is TRBV7-2 and J usage is TRBJ2-7; 9 bases agree with TRBD1. The trim removed 6 bases at V and 3 bases at J, leaving 6 bases unmatched. The germline V gene has CDR1 SGHTA and CDR2 FQGNSA. This CDR3 region has 14 residues. Here the CDR3 DNA reads TGTGCCAGCAGGCACACAGGGGGCGGCTACGAGCAGTACTTC. Protein sequence: CASRHTGGGYEQYF.

This clonotype was observed many times. This chain links TRBV2 with TRBJ2-1, with D unclear. Germline V gene sequence: CDR1 SNHLY, CDR2 FYNNEI. CDR3 length: 14 amino acids. Trimming removed 7 bases from V and 9 bases from J, with 19 bases in between. The CDR3 spells CASKGMGNDSEQFF. The CDR3 coding sequence is TGTGCCAGCAAGGGTATGGGCAACGATAGTGAGCAGTTCTTC.

There are a few counts of this clonotype. V gene TRBV5-1 combines with J gene TRBJ2-3; 7 nucleotides agree with TRBD2. Germline loops: CDR1 SGHRS, CDR2 YFSETQ. The CDR3 extends over 17 amino acids. V was pared by 4 bases and J by 2 bases, with 13 bases of the junction left unmatched. The CDR3 sequence is CASSPSVLAGATDTQYF. The CDR3, as DNA: TGCGCCAGCAGCCCCTCCGTGTTGGCGGGAGCCACAGATACGCAGTATTTT.

This clonotype was observed at least ten times. The J gene is TRBJ1-2, the V gene TRBV28; D remains unclear. The germline CDR1 and CDR2 sequences are MDHEN and SYDVKM. The CDR3 runs 11 residues. With 3 bases removed from V and 3 bases from J, the gap between germline ends came to 2 bases. In DNA form, the CDR3 reads TGTGCCAGCAGTTTGGACTATGGCTACACCTTC. Its translation is CASSLDYGYTF.

This clonotype was seen only a few times. This chain joins TRBV19 and TRBJ2-3; 9 bases align to TRBD1. Germline values: CDR1 LNHDA, CDR2 SQIVND (reference sequence). The CDR3 has 16 amino acids. Germline trimming cut 5 bases from V and 3 bases from J; bases unmatched to any gene: 9. The DNA for the CDR3 is TGTGCCAGTAGTTCTCCGGGACAGGGTGGAACAGATACGCAGTATTTT. Translation gives CASSSPGQGGTDTQYF.

Only a few counts were recorded for this clonotype. As DNA, the CDR3 is TGTGCCTGGAGTGCTGGGAACACCGGGGAGCTGTTTTTT. Translated: CAWSAGNTGELFF. This chain links TRBV30 with TRBJ2-2; D is undetermined. The CDR3 sequence is 13 residues long. CDR1 and CDR2 from the germline V gene are GTSNPN and SVGIG (reference sequence). The V end lost 1 base, the J end lost 1 base, and 4 bases lay between the germline ends. Complete variable domain (other parts from reference TRBV30 and TRBJ2-2): SQTIHQWPATLVQPVGSPLSLECTVEGTSNPNLYWYRQAAGRGLQLLFYSVGIGQISSEVPQNLSASRPQDRQFILSSKKLLLSDSGFYLCAWSAGNTGELFFGEGSRLTVL.

This clonotype appeared a single time. The rearrangement uses TRBV29-1 and TRBJ1-1; D gene ambiguous. The CDR3 totals 17 residues. V was clipped by 1 base and J by 5 bases, with 23 bases between them. Germline values: CDR1 SQVTM, CDR2 ANQGSEA. This chain's CDR3 is CSVEAPRQKAIGTEAFF. Written as DNA, the CDR3 is TGCAGCGTTGAAGCCCCTAGGCAAAAGGCGATAGGGACTGAAGCTTTCTTT.

Many counts were recorded for this clonotype. The CDR3 DNA is TGTGCCAGCAGTCGAATCGACAGAGCTAATTCACCCCTCCACTTT. Protein sequence: CASSRIDRANSPLHF. The chain joins TRBV28 to TRBJ1-6; weak D call: TRBD1 (5 bases). The CDR3 spans 15 residues. Germline CDR1 reads MDHEN; CDR2 reads SYDVKM. The V end was cut by 5 bases, the J end by 6 bases, with 14 bases between.

For this clonotype: This may arise from a read error, as a much more abundant clone is one base away. The V call is TRBV20-1, the J call TRBJ2-7; perhaps TRBD1 as D (6 bases). V lost 2 bases and J lost 6, with 17 bases in between. The germline V gene has CDR1 DFQATT and CDR2 SNEGSKA (reference sequence). The CDR3 runs to 14 residues. CDR3 DNA sequence: TGCAGTGCTAGACCCGAGACAGGTATATCCGAGCAGTACTTC. Its translation: CSARPETGISEQYF.

The V call is TRBV5-1, the J call TRBJ2-7; D is perhaps TRBD1 (7 bases). Trimming cost V 4 bases and J 2 bases, with 25 bases left between them. CDR3 length: 18 residues. Germline lookup yields CDR1 SGHRS and CDR2 YFSETQ. The CDR3: CASSHLGGGAGSPYEQYF. The CDR3 nucleotides are TGCGCCAGCAGCCACCTTGGAGGGGGCGCAGGGAGCCCCTACGAGCAGTACTTC.

This clonotype was detected only a few times. CDR3 sequence (DNA): TGTGCCAGCAGTTACTCGGAGGAAAACACTGAAGCTTTCTTT. As protein: CASSYSEENTEAFF. The chain couples TRBV6-2 or TRBV6-3 to TRBJ1-1; no clear D. Trimming took off 0 bases at V and 2 bases at J, with 7 bases between the two ends. In germline, CDR1 is MNHEY, CDR2 SVGEGT. This CDR3 has 14 amino acids.

There are many counts of this clonotype. This chain connects TRBV7-3 to TRBJ1-1; 9 bases agree with TRBD1. This CDR3 spans 14 amino acids. Germline CDR1 reads SGHTA; CDR2 reads FQGTGA. V lost 5 bases to trimming and J lost 5 bases; unmatched junction nucleotides: 6. CDR3: CASSRDREVTEAFF. The CDR3 DNA sequence: TGTGCCAGCAGCAGGGACAGGGAGGTTACTGAAGCTTTCTTT.

This clonotype was observed at least ten times. The rearrangement links TRBV2 to TRBJ2-7; 7 bases line up with TRBD2. V was clipped by 5 bases and J by 9 bases; unmatched bases: 4. The CDR3 is 11 amino acids. Germline V gives CDR1 SNHLY, CDR2 FYNNEI. The CDR3 reads CASSSREAQYF. CDR3 sequence (DNA): TGTGCCAGCAGTTCCCGGGAGGCGCAGTACTTC.